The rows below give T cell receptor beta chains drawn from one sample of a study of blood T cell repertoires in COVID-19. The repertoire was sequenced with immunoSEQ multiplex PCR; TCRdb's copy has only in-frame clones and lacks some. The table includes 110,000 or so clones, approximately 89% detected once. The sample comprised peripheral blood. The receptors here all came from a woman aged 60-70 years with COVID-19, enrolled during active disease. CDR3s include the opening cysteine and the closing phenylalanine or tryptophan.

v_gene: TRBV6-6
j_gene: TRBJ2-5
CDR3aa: CASSPGTCGGVTQETQYF

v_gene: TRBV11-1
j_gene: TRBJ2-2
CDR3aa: CASSWRRGRGTGELFF

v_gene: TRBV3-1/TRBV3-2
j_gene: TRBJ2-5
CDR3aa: CASSQERRGVYQETQYF

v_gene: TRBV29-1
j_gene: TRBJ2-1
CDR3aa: CSAHGTDYNEQFF

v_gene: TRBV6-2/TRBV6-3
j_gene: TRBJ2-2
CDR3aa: CASSRGGSHFFPGELFF

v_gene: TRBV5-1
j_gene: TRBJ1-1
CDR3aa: CASSYGQEGVAFF

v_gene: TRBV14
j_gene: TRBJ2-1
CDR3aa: CASSRFQGGIYNEQFF

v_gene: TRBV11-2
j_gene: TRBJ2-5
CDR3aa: CARGGPQETQYF

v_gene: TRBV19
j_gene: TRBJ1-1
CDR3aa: CASSGGTGSNTEAFF

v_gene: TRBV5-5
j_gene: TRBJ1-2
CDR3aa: CASSYHGGRHTF

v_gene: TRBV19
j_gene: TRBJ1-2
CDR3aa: CASSRDGGYTF

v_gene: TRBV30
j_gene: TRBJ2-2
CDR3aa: CAWSTTSISGGGTLFF

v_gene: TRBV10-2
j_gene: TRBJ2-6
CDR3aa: CASSATGTGSSGANVLTF

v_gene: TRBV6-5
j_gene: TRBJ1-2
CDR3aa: CASSPGTGYGYTF

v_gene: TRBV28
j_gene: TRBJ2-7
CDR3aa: CASSLGSRQGADEQYF

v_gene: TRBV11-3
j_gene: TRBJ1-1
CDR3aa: CGGPNTEAFF

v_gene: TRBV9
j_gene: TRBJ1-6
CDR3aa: CASSGDRFNSPLHF

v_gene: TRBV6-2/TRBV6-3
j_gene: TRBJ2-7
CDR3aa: CASSNFGGSYEQYF

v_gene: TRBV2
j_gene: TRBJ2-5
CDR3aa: CASSEREQETQYF

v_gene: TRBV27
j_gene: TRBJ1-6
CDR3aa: CASRGGRANSPLHF

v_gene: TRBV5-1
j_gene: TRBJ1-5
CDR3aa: CASSLGTGGQPQHF

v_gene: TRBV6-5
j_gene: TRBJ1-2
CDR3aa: CASSYSSQIANYGYTF